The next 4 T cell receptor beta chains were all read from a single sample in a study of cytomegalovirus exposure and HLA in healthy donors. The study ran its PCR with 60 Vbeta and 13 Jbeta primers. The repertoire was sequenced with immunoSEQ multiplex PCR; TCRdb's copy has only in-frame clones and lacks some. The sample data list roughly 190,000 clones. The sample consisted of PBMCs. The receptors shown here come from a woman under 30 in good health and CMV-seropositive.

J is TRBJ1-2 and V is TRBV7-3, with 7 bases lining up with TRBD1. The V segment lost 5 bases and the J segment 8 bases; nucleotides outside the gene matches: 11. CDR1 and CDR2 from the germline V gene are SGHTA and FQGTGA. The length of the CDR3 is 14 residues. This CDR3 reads CASSTIGDSGGYTF. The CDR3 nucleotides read TGTGCCAGCAGCACCATAGGGGACAGCGGAGGCTACACCTTC. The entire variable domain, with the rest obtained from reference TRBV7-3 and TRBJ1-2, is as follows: GAGVSQTPSNKVTEKGKYVELRCDPISGHTALYWYRQSLGQGPEFLIYFQGTGAADDSGLPNDRFFAVRPEGSVSTLKIQRTERGDSAVYLCASSTIGDSGGYTFGSGTRLTVV.

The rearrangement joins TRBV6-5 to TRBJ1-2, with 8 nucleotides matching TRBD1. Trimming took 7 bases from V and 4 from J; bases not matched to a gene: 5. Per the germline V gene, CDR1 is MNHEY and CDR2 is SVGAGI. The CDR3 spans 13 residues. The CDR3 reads CASTDTGGYGYTF. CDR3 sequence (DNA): TGTGCCAGCACCGACACAGGGGGCTATGGCTACACCTTC.

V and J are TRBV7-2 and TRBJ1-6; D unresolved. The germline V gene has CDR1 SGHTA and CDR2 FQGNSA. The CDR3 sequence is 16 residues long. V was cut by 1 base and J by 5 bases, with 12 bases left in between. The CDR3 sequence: CASSLGRGWNNSPLHF. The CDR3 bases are TGTGCCAGCAGCTTAGGCCGGGGATGGAATAATTCACCCCTCCACTTT. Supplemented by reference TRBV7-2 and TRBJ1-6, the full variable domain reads GAGVSQSPSNKVTEKGKDVELRCDPISGHTALYWYRQSLGQGLEFLIYFQGNSAPDKSGLPSDRFSAERTGGSVSTLTIQRTQQEDSAVYLCASSLGRGWNNSPLHFGNGTRLTVT.

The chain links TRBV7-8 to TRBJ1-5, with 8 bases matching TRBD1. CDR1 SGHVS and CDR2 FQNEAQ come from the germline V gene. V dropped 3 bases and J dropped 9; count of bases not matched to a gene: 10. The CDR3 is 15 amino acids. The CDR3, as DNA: TGTGCCAGCAGCTTGGACAGGGATGTTGCTCGGCCCCAGCATTTT. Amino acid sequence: CASSLDRDVARPQHF.